These 14 T cell receptor beta chains were sequenced from one sample in a study of cytomegalovirus exposure and HLA in healthy donors (dated by TCRdb to 2016 to 2017). Library preparation employed the immunoSEQ multiplex PCR assay. The multiplex PCR relied on a mix of 60 forward primers for TCR Vbeta segments and 13 reverse primers for TCR Jbeta segments. The table was pulled from immuneACCESS by TCRdb, which kept in-frame rearrangements only. Such tables lose some clones; where checked, under half of the loss comes from unresolved V genes, and the rest has no known cause. The sample has over 85,000 clones on record, 73% of them singletons. The ten largest clones represent about 3.7% of the sample. Sequenced sample: PBMCs. The receptors come from a man aged 40-49 years in good health and CMV-seronegative.

This chain connects TRBV25-1 to TRBJ2-3; 9 bases agree with TRBD2. V was pared by 3 bases and J by 6 bases, with 7 bases of the junction left unmatched. Germline V CDR1 and CDR2: MGHDK, SYGVNS. The CDR3 has 15 residues. The CDR3: CASSDIIAGVDTQYF. The CDR3 DNA sequence: TGTGCCAGCAGTGATATAATAGCGGGGGTTGATACGCAGTATTTT.

In regard to this clone: This sample also contains other DNA sequences that code for the same CDR3. V usage is TRBV6-5 and J usage is TRBJ1-3, with D maybe TRBD1 (5 bases). The ends were cut back, 6 bases at V and 0 bases at J, with 9 bases in the middle. The CDR3 covers 14 residues. CDR1 is MNHEY and CDR2 is SVGAGI in the germline V gene. For the CDR3, the DNA is TGTGCCAGCAGCCGCGGACACTCTGGAAACACCATATATTTT. Protein sequence: CASSRGHSGNTIYF.

V and J are TRBV11-1 and TRBJ1-4; 9 nucleotides agree with TRBD1. Germline assignment: CDR1 SGHAT and CDR2 FQDESV (reference sequence). The V segment lost 1 base and the J segment 4 bases; nucleotides outside the gene matches: 1. The CDR3 is 15 amino acids. CDR3 nucleotides: TGTGCCAGCAGCTTAGGGGACAGGGATAATGAAAAACTGTTTTTT. The encoded protein is CASSLGDRDNEKLFF. Looking up the rest from reference TRBV11-1 and TRBJ1-4 gives the full variable domain: EAEVAQSPRYKITEKSQAVAFWCDPISGHATLYWYRQILGQGPELLVQFQDESVVDDSQLPKDRFSAERLKGVDSTLKIQPAELGDSAMYLCASSLGDRDNEKLFFGSGTQLSVL.

V and J are TRBV2 and TRBJ2-6; D possibly corresponds to TRBD1 (6 bases). Per germline, CDR1 SNHLY and CDR2 FYNNEI. The CDR3 consists of 12 residues. The V gene lost 2 bases and the J gene lost 17 bases, with 13 bases spanning the gap. The CDR3 reads CASSERSDSLTF. The CDR3 DNA reads as TGTGCCAGCAGTGAAAGATCGGACAGCTTGACTTTC.

The CDR3 DNA reads as TGCGCCAGCAGCTTGCAGGGAAAAGAGACCCAGTACTTC. The encoded protein is CASSLQGKETQYF. The chain employs TRBV5-1 and TRBJ2-5, with a tentative D call TRBD1 (5 bases). Trimming took 1 base from V and 3 from J, leaving 7 bases between them. This CDR3 has 13 amino acids. The germline CDR1 and CDR2 sequences are SGHRS and YFSETQ.

The rearrangement uses TRBV7-9 and TRBJ2-3, with D unresolved. With 1 base removed from V and 0 bases from J, the gap between germline ends came to 11 bases. This CDR3 is built from 16 residues. Germline lookup yields CDR1 SEHNR and CDR2 FQNEAQ (reference sequence). DNA for the CDR3: TGTGCCAGCAGCTTAGTCCTTCAGATAAGCACAGATACGCAGTATTTT. It translates to CASSLVLQISTDTQYF.

The chain has TRBV7-6 and TRBJ2-7; 8 positions agree with TRBD1. The V and J ends lost 4 bases and 0 bases, in that order; junction bases with no gene match: 2. The CDR3 contains 14 residues. Germline V lookup: CDR1 SGHVS, CDR2 FNYEAQ. The CDR3 DNA reads TGTGCCAGCAGCTCAGGACAGGGCTCCTACGAGCAGTACTTC. Protein sequence: CASSSGQGSYEQYF.

In this sample, this clone turned up once. The chain employs TRBV28 and TRBJ1-2; D possibly corresponds to TRBD1 (6 bases). Trimming took 5 bases from V and 7 from J, leaving 17 bases between them. Germline lookup yields CDR1 MDHEN and CDR2 SYDVKM. CDR3 size: 14 residues. The CDR3 DNA is TGTGCCAGCAGTCCCCGGCCAGGGGTTTTTGGCTACACCTTC. Its protein product is CASSPRPGVFGYTF.

Of note for this clone: Because the CDR3 is missing its conserved closing phenylalanine or tryptophan, this is likely a read error. The DNA is left out, because the CDR3 cannot be placed on it with certainty; the CDR3 is given as TCRdb lists it. The chain uses TRBV4-2 and TRBJ1-1; the table's TRBD1 call for D was not verified on the DNA. The CDR3 has 15 residues if both end residues are counted. CDR1 is LGHNA and CDR2 is YNFKEQ in the germline V gene. The CDR3 sequence is CASSQAGQMNTEALV.

This clone was counted once. V is TRBV7-9 and J is TRBJ1-4; 10 bases fit TRBD1. CDR1 is SEHNR and CDR2 is FQNEAQ in the germline V gene (reference sequence). With V trimmed by 5 bases and J by 7 bases, 7 bases remained unmatched. The CDR3 is 15 amino acids. CDR3 in DNA: TGTGCCAGCAGCAGTCTGACAGGGGGCATTGAAAAACTGTTTTTT. It translates to CASSSLTGGIEKLFF.

DNA for the CDR3: TGCGCCAGCAGCTTTCCTCCACCAGAAAAGCAGTTCTTC. Protein: CASSFPPPEKQFF. The rearrangement links TRBV5-1 to TRBJ2-1; D not certain. Trimming pared 2 bases from V and 11 bases from J, leaving 14 bases between. CDR1 SGHRS and CDR2 YFSETQ come from the germline V gene. CDR3 size: 13 residues.

V and J are TRBV7-6 and TRBJ2-3; D is perhaps TRBD2 (6 bases). CDR1 is SGHVS, CDR2 FNYEAQ, per germline. V was trimmed by 2 bases and J by 4 bases, leaving 16 bases between them. The CDR3 is 16 residues long. The CDR3 nucleotides read TGTGCCAGCAGCTTAATGAGCGGCGGGGCGGCAGATACGCAGTATTTT. Amino acid sequence: CASSLMSGGAADTQYF.

The V call is TRBV10-3, the J call TRBJ2-5, with TRBD2 identical over 10 bases. The CDR3 sequence is 14 residues long. Trimming at V came to 2 bases and at J to 3 bases, leaving 0 bases not matched to a gene. The V gene's germline CDR1 is ENHRY and CDR2 SYGVKD. The chain's CDR3 is CAISETSGEETQYF. The CDR3, as DNA: TGTGCCATCAGTGAGACTAGCGGGGAAGAGACCCAGTACTTC.

This sequence joins TRBV4-3 and TRBJ2-2; D might be TRBD1 (6 bases). Germline values: CDR1 LGHNA, CDR2 YSLEER. The CDR3 runs 16 residues. The germline V and J ends were trimmed by 1 base and 4 bases, with 13 bases remaining between them. The CDR3 nucleotides are TGCGCCAGCAGCCAAGTGGTGGGGGCTGGCACCGGGGAGCTGTTTTTT. This encodes CASSQVVGAGTGELFF.